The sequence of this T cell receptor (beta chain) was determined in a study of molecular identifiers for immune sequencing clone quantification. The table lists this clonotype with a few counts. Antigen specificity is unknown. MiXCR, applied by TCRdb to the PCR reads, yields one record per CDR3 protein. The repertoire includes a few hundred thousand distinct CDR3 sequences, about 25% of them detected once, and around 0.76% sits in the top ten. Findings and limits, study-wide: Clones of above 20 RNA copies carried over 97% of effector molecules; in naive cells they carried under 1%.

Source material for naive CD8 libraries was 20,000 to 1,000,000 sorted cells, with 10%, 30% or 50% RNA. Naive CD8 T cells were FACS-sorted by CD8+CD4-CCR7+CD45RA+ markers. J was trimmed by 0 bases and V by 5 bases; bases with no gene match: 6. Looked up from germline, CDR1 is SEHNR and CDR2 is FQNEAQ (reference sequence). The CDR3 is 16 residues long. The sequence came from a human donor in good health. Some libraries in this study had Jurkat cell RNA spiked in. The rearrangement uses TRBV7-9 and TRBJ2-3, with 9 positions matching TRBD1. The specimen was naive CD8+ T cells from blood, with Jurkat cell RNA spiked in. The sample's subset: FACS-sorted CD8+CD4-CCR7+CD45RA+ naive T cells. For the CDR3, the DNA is TGTGCCAGCAGCGTCCGGGACAGGGAGAGCACAGATACGCAGTATTTT. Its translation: CASSVRDRESTDTQYF.